The present T cell receptor (beta chain) was sequenced within a study of blood T cells in healthy people across ages. Each sample used at least 6.5 million PBMCs. CDR1 is SGHRS, CDR2 YFSETQ, per germline. CDR3 length: 16 residues. Trimming left V 3 bases short and J 0 bases short, with 16 bases between. For the second PCR, which ran for roughly 7 to 11 cycles, a sample-barcoded 5' primer and a J-beta primer mix were used. One entry per CDR3 protein, called by TCRdb with MiXCR from the 5' RACE reads. This table holds around 1,900,000 distinct CDR3 sequences, about two fifths found once. This clonotype originated in a human donor in good health. The chain is built from TRBV5-1 and TRBJ2-7; perhaps TRBD2 as D (5 bases). What was sequenced was blood. The CDR3 spells CASSSAGLSSSYEQYF. As DNA, the CDR3 is TGCGCCAGCAGCTCGGCCGGACTTTCGAGCTCCTACGAGCAGTACTTC.